This T cell receptor (beta chain) was sequenced for a study of T cell repertoires in cytomegalovirus infection. Study-wide background: Indicated by public TCR beta signatures were CMV infection and matching HLA type. General study points: Adding up the frequency of public TCR beta families identified people who carried CMV plus the relevant HLA. The ex vivo response was dominated by HLA-C-restricted CMV-specific TCR beta clonotypes.

Using its own MiXCR run on the reads, TCRdb lists one record per CDR3 protein. There are roughly 640,000 distinct CDR3 sequences in the sample; 20% to 25% occur only once, and approximately 8.2% lies in the top ten. Worth noting for this clonotype: Its target is not known.

The CDR3 covers 16 residues. Trimming left V 4 bases short and J 12 bases short, with 26 bases between. Germline V gene sequence: CDR1 SNHLY, CDR2 FYNNEI. The chain uses TRBV2 and TRBJ2-3, with D perhaps TRBD1 or TRBD2 (5 bases each). The specimen sequenced was CD8+ T cells from PBMCs. This clonotype was sampled from a human donor in good health (CMV status not recorded). Some clones in this sample may be carry-over from other donors' samples. As DNA, the CDR3 is TGTGCCAGCAGTGCCCCGACACGTGGGACCACGGGGATTCAGTATTTT. Translation: CASSAPTRGTTGIQYF. The complete variable domain, with remaining parts taken from reference TRBV2 and TRBJ2-3, reads EPEVTQTPSHQVTQMGQEVILRCVPISNHLYFYWYRQILGQKVEFLVSFYNNEISEKSEIFDDQFSVERPDGSNFTLKIRSTKLEDSAMYFCASSAPTRGTTGIQYFGPGTRLTVL.